These T cell receptor beta chains were read from a single sample in a study of shared clonotypes between healthy human individuals. Libraries were prepared by immunoSEQ multiplex PCR; TCRdb keeps only in-frame clonotypes and omits some of them. Altogether around 2.3 million clones are present, under 97% being singletons, with the ten largest covering more than 0.1%. The sequenced sample was naive CD4+ T cells sorted from blood. These TCRs come from a man between 18 and 35 years old in good health. Both conserved end residues are part of each CDR3. D genes are given only for firm matches. Clone sizes are given selectively: once, few, many, or a class where the clone is expanded.

CDR3: CASSFWQGHTESYEQYF
DNA: TGTGCCAGCAGTTTCTGGCAGGGACACACCGAATCCTACGAGCAGTACTTC
D: NA
V: TRBV28
J: TRBJ2-7
size: NA

CDR3: CASRTGTGNNYGYTF
DNA: TGTGCCAGCAGGACCGGGACAGGGAACAACTATGGCTACACCTTC
D: TRBD1
V: TRBV6-1
J: TRBJ1-2
size: NA

CDR3: CAITAGSHSNYGYTF
DNA: TGTGCCATCACCGCAGGGTCCCACTCTAACTATGGCTACACCTTC
D: NA
V: TRBV10-3
J: TRBJ1-2
size: NA

CDR3: CSVKRDFTDTQYF
DNA: TGCAGCGTCAAACGGGACTTCACAGATACGCAGTATTTT
D: NA
V: TRBV29-1
J: TRBJ2-3
size: NA

CDR3: CSAGGQGNYGYTF
DNA: TGCAGCGCCGGTGGTCAGGGAAACTATGGCTACACCTTC
D: NA
V: TRBV29-1
J: TRBJ1-2
size: NA

CDR3: CASSSSGKTYEQYF
DNA: TGTGCCAGCAGCTCTAGCGGGAAGACCTACGAGCAGTACTTC
D: TRBD2
V: TRBV13
J: TRBJ2-7
size: NA

CDR3: CASSIPTTGLGNQPQHF
DNA: TGTGCCAGTAGTATCCCAACGACAGGGTTGGGCAATCAGCCCCAGCATTTT
D: TRBD1
V: TRBV19
J: TRBJ1-5
size: NA

CDR3: CASSSLAGVVSEQYF
DNA: TGTGCCAGCAGTTCCCTAGCGGGAGTTGTAAGCGAGCAGTACTTC
D: TRBD2
V: TRBV27
J: TRBJ2-7
size: NA

CDR3: CASSLAGGPFNEQFF
DNA: TGCGCCAGCAGCTTGGCGGGGGGCCCTTTCAATGAGCAGTTCTTC
D: NA
V: TRBV5-1
J: TRBJ2-1
size: NA

CDR3: CASSPGQTQQYF
DNA: TGTGCCAGCAGCCCGGGACAGACCCAGCAGTACTTC
D: TRBD1
V: TRBV7-2
J: TRBJ2-7
size: once

CDR3: CASSDDNGNTIYF
DNA: TGCGCCAGCAGCGATGACAATGGAAACACCATATATTTT
D: NA
V: TRBV4-1
J: TRBJ1-3
size: NA

CDR3: CASSRDRASYEQYF
DNA: TGCGCCAGCAGCCGGGACAGGGCCTCCTACGAGCAGTACTTC
D: TRBD1
V: TRBV10-1
J: TRBJ2-7
size: NA

CDR3: CASSSLGGSGNTIYF
DNA: TGTGCCAGCAGTTCCTTAGGGGGCTCTGGAAACACCATATATTTT
D: NA
V: TRBV6-5
J: TRBJ1-3
size: NA

CDR3: CSASGKRAFF
DNA: TGCAGTGCTAGCGGTAAGAGGGCTTTCTTT
D: NA
V: TRBV20-1
J: TRBJ1-1
size: NA

CDR3: CASSLQAGGSTDTQYF
DNA: TGCGCCAGCAGCTTGCAAGCGGGGGGTAGCACAGATACGCAGTATTTT
D: TRBD2
V: TRBV5-1
J: TRBJ2-3
size: once

CDR3: CASSYSQGGLTQYF
DNA: TGTGCCAGCAGTTACTCTCAGGGCGGATTAACCCAGTACTTC
D: NA
V: TRBV6-5
J: TRBJ2-5
size: NA

CDR3: CASSQTGAGANVLTF
DNA: TGCGCCAGCAGCCAAACAGGGGCTGGGGCCAACGTCCTGACTTTC
D: TRBD1
V: TRBV4-1
J: TRBJ2-6
size: NA

CDR3: CASSIRGSTDTQYF
DNA: TGTGCCAGTAGTATAAGGGGTAGCACAGATACGCAGTATTTT
D: NA
V: TRBV19
J: TRBJ2-3
size: NA

CDR3: CATSRTSPADGGEQYF
DNA: TGTGCCACCAGCAGAACCTCTCCCGCCGATGGCGGCGAGCAGTACTTC
D: NA
V: TRBV15
J: TRBJ2-7
size: NA